Below, 10 T cell receptor beta chains from the same sample are listed, as sequenced in a study of CD8+CD57+ T cells in acquired aplastic anemia. Genomic DNA templated the TCR beta VDJ and CDR3 profiling. TCRdb passed the reads through MiXCR, listing each CDR3 protein once. The sample lists roughly 150,000 distinct CDR3 sequences, around half seen once, with approximately 3% in the top ten. An expansion of CD8+CD57+ cells by flow cytometry had been shown in patients chosen for sequencing. Sequenced: sorted CD4+, CD8+, or CD8+CD57+ T cells (not recorded which) from PBMCs. The receptors come from a human donor with aplastic anemia.

This chain uses TRBV20-1 with TRBJ2-1; a weak D match, TRBD2 (5 bases). V lost 5 bases to trimming and J lost 9 bases, with 14 bases between them. This CDR3 region has 12 residues. The germline V gene has CDR1 DFQATT and CDR2 SNEGSKA (reference sequence). This CDR3 reads CSAGTLVFEQFF. CDR3 nucleotides: TGCAGTGCTGGCACACTAGTTTTTGAGCAGTTCTTC.

The chain recombines TRBV20-1 with TRBJ2-7; 8 nucleotides line up with TRBD2. V lost 7 bases, J lost 1 base, and 6 bases stayed unmatched. CDR3 size: 13 residues. CDR1 and CDR2 (germline): DFQATT, SNEGSKA (reference sequence). CDR3 DNA: TGCAGTGGTCGCAGCGGGAGTTCCTACGAGCAGTACTTC. Its protein is CSGRSGSSYEQYF.

The chain employs TRBV2 and TRBJ1-2; D uncertain. The V end lost 8 bases, the J end lost 2 bases, and 12 bases lay between the germline ends. Germline V gives CDR1 SNHLY, CDR2 FYNNEI. The CDR3 covers 13 residues. The CDR3 nucleotides are TGTGCCAGCCCTTCCCCTCCCAACTATGGCTACACCTTC. Translation gives CASPSPPNYGYTF.

This clonotype was seen ten or more times. This chain uses TRBV5-1 with TRBJ1-2; D is uncertain. V shed 0 bases and J shed 4 bases, with 13 bases lying between them. Germline V gene lookup returns CDR1 SGHRS and CDR2 YFSETQ. The CDR3 loop spans 15 amino acids. The CDR3 DNA reads TGCGCCAGCAGCTTGGCGGAAGACACGACCTATGGCTACACCTTC. Its translation: CASSLAEDTTYGYTF.

This clonotype came up many times. V and J are TRBV4-1 and TRBJ2-7; D possibly matches TRBD1 or TRBD2 (5 bases each). The CDR3 covers 15 residues. V lost 0 bases to trimming and J lost 2 bases, with 11 bases between them. Germline CDR1 and CDR2: MGHRA and YSYEKL. CDR3: CASSQEGDYPYEQYF. The DNA of the CDR3 is TGCGCCAGCAGCCAAGAGGGGGATTACCCCTACGAGCAGTACTTC.

The J gene is TRBJ1-5, the V gene TRBV19; perhaps TRBD1 as D (6 bases). V was clipped by 7 bases and J by 4 bases, with 14 bases between them. There are 14 residues in the CDR3. Germline V lookup: CDR1 LNHDA, CDR2 SQIVND (reference sequence). CDR3 region: CASTGAIRNQPQHF. The CDR3 nucleotides read TGTGCCAGTACAGGGGCTATACGGAATCAGCCCCAGCATTTT. Combining the CDR3 with reference TRBV19 and TRBJ1-5 gives the whole variable domain DGGITQSPKYLFRKEGQNVTLSCEQNLNHDAMYWYRQDPGQGLRLIYYSQIVNDFQKGDIAEGYSVSREKKESFPLTVTSAQKNPTAFYLCASTGAIRNQPQHFGDGTRLSIL.

The V and J genes are TRBV20-1 and TRBJ1-1; D possibly corresponds to TRBD1 (6 bases). Germline assignment: CDR1 DFQATT and CDR2 SNEGSKA (reference sequence). The CDR3 covers 12 residues. V was pared by 6 bases and J by 6 bases, with 14 bases between. For the CDR3, the DNA is TGCAGTGCCGAAGGGGGGGGTGCTGAAGCTTTCTTT. The encoded protein is CSAEGGGAEAFF.

This clonotype was seen only a few times. The V gene is TRBV6-2 or TRBV6-3, the J gene TRBJ2-3; 9 nucleotides agree with TRBD2. This CDR3 has 15 amino acids. CDR1 and CDR2 from the germline V gene are MNHEY and SVGEGT. Trimming took 6 bases from V and 0 from J; bases not matched to a gene: 4. CDR3 protein: CASRSTSGSTDTQYF. Here the CDR3 DNA reads TGTGCCAGCAGATCAACTAGCGGGAGCACAGATACGCAGTATTTT.

The V call is TRBV28, the J call TRBJ1-1; D ambiguous. Trimming left V 4 bases short and J 4 bases short, with 10 bases between. Germline assignment: CDR1 MDHEN and CDR2 SYDVKM. This CDR3 has 13 residues. The CDR3 loop is CASSSPGSTEAFF. CDR3 nucleotide sequence: TGTGCCAGCAGTTCCCCCGGGTCCACTGAAGCTTTCTTT.

V usage is TRBV3-1 and J usage is TRBJ2-3; 11 nucleotides match TRBD2. The CDR3 runs to 17 residues. Germline V gene lookup returns CDR1 LGHDT and CDR2 YNNKEL (reference sequence). J was trimmed by 7 bases and V by 0 bases; bases with no gene match: 9. The CDR3 loop reads CASSQDPQTSGAHTQYF. The CDR3 nucleotides read TGTGCCAGCAGCCAAGATCCCCAGACTAGCGGGGCCCATACGCAGTATTTT.